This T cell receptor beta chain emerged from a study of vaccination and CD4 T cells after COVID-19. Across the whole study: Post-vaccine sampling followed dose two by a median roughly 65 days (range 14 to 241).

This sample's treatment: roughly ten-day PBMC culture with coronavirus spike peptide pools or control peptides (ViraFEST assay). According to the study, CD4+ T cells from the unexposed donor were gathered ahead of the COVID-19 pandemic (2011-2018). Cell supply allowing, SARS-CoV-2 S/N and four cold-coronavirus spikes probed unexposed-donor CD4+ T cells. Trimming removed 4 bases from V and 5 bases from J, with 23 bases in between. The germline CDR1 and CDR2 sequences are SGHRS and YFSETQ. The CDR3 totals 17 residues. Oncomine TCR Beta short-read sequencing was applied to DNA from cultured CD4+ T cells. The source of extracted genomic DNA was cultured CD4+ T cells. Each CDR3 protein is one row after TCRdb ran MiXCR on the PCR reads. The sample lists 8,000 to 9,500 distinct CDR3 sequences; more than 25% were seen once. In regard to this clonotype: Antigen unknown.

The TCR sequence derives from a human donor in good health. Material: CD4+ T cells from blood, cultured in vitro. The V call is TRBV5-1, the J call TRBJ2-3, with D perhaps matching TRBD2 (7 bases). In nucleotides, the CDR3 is TGCGCCAGCAGCGTGTACCCAGGTGGGGGGGCAGAAGATACGCAGTATTTT. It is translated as CASSVYPGGGAEDTQYF.